Included here is one T cell receptor beta chain sequence, with context. TCRdb called the 5' RACE reads again in MiXCR, with one record for every CDR3 protein. The sample lists under 200,000 distinct CDR3 sequences; approximately 9.9% were seen once. Germline V lookup: CDR1 LGHDT, CDR2 YNNKEL (reference sequence). Trimming stripped 0 bases from V and 2 bases from J, with 7 bases between. The CDR3 consists of 14 residues. This sample is part of a study of T cells after yellow fever vaccination. The source of this sequence is a man younger than 35 who received the YFV17D yellow fever vaccine. The chain has TRBV3-1 and TRBJ1-1; D ambiguous. This sample comprised CD8+ T cells sorted from PBMCs, obtained 15 days after the yellow fever booster vaccination. CDR3 amino acids: CASSQDSRNTEAFF. DNA for the CDR3: TGTGCCAGCAGCCAAGACAGCAGAAACACTGAAGCTTTCTTT.